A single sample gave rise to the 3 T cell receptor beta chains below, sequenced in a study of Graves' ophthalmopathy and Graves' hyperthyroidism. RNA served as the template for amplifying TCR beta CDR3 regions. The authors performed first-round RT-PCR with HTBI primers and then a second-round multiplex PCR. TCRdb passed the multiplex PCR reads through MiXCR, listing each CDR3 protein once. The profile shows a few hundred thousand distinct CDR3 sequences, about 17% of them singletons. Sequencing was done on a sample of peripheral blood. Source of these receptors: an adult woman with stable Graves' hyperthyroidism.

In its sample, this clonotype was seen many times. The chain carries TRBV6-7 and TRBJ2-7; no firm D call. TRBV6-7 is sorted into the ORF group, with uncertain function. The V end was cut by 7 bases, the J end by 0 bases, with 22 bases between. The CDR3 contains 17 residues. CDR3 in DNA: TGTGCCAGCATTCAAGATGAGGCAGAACGAAGCTCCTACGAGCAGTACTTC. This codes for CASIQDEAERSSYEQYF.

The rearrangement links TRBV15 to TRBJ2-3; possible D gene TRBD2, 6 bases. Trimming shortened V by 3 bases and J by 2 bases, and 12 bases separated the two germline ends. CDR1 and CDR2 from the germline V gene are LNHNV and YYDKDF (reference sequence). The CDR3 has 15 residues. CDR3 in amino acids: CATSRGGFPTDTQYF. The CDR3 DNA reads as TGTGCCACCAGCAGGGGGGGATTTCCCACAGATACGCAGTATTTT.

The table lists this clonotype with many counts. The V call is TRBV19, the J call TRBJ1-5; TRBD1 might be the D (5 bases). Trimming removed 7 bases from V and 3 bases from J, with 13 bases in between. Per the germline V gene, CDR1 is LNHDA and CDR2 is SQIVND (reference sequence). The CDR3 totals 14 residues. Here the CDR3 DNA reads TGTGCCAGTATGGAAGACAGAAACAATCAGCCCCAGCATTTT. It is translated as CASMEDRNNQPQHF.